This T cell receptor (beta chain) derives from a study of shared clonotypes between healthy human individuals. A remark on this clone: The target antigen is unknown.

The CDR3 runs 14 residues. V was clipped by 5 bases and J by 7 bases, with 18 bases between them. CDR1 and CDR2 (germline): MNHNY, SVGAGI (reference sequence). Every one of the donors was a Caucasian adult that lived in Nashville, Tennessee. In the CD4+ fraction, cells were divided into CD45RA+ naive and CD45RA-negative memory subsets. Produced via immunoSEQ multiplex PCR; TCRdb's table is partial and in-frame only. Here the sample spans over a million clones, approximately 98% being singletons. Findings of the study overall: Larger estimated richness was generally recorded for naive subsets relative to memory subsets. Some clonotypes were shared by all four sorted-subset donors, while others were not shared. The non-shared ones had lower generation probabilities than the shared ones.

This TCR was recovered from a man younger than 40 in good health. Sequencing was performed on naive CD4+ T cells sorted from blood. Subset of the sample: CD45RA+ positively selected. The rearrangement joins TRBV6-6 to TRBJ2-7; D is tentatively TRBD1 or TRBD2 (6 bases each). The CDR3 DNA sequence: TGTGCCAGCAGTAGCTGGGGGGCGACGGGGGAGCAGTACTTC. It translates to CASSSWGATGEQYF.